The 32 T cell receptor beta chains below were found in one sample sequenced in a study of control samples from healthy donors and cancer patients (dated by TCRdb to 2020 to 2021). Receptor amplification or capture employed the immunoSEQ multiplex PCR assay. This immuneACCESS table, as held by TCRdb, lists in-frame sequences with V and J called but not all clones. Of the missing ones, under half trace to an unresolved V gene in checked studies; the others have no known cause. Across this sample there are tens of thousands of clones, with 91% seen only once. Together, the top ten hold less than 15% of the sample. The source material was PBMCs. The source is a man between 50 and 59 years old with lung cancer.

This chain connects TRBV12-3 or TRBV12-4 to TRBJ1-1, with 7 bases that match TRBD1. The CDR3 is 13 amino acids. J lost 5 bases, V lost 6 bases, and 6 bases had no gene match. This CDR3 reads CASSRDRGTEAFF. The CDR3 bases are TGTGCCAGCAGCAGGGACAGAGGGACTGAAGCTTTCTTT.

The chain recombines TRBV28 with TRBJ1-2, with D perhaps matching TRBD1 (6 bases). CDR3 size: 14 residues. Germline values: CDR1 MDHEN, CDR2 SYDVKM. The ends were cut back, 3 bases at V and 4 bases at J, with 12 bases in the middle. CDR3 sequence (DNA): TGTGCCAGCAGTTTCGGTGGAGGGGGCTATGGCTACACCTTC. Its translation: CASSFGGGGYGYTF.

The chain uses TRBV28 and TRBJ1-5; no reliable D call. The ends were cut back, 10 bases at V and 4 bases at J, with 14 bases in the middle. Germline CDR1 and CDR2: MDHEN and SYDVKM. The CDR3 is 13 amino acids. In DNA, the CDR3 is TGTGCCACCCATTCCGTCGTTAATCAGCCCCAGCATTTT. Its translation is CATHSVVNQPQHF.

This clone was counted only a few times. The chain uses TRBV5-1 and TRBJ2-3, with a possible D match to TRBD2 (6 bases). Germline CDR1 is SGHRS and CDR2 is YFSETQ. The CDR3 runs to 15 residues. With 4 bases removed from V and 0 bases from J, the gap between germline ends came to 12 bases. In DNA form, the CDR3 reads TGCGCCAGCAGCGGCGGGACGGCTAGCACAGATACGCAGTATTTT. It encodes CASSGGTASTDTQYF.

V is TRBV6-5 and J is TRBJ1-4; the match to TRBD1 covers 9 bases. V lost 8 bases and J lost 4; bases outside the gene matches: 5. CDR1 is MNHEY and CDR2 is SVGAGI in the germline V gene. The CDR3 covers 14 residues. DNA of the CDR3: TGTGCCAGCCGACGGACAGGGGTTAATGAAAAACTGTTTTTT. This codes for CASRRTGVNEKLFF.

The chain joins TRBV6-2 or TRBV6-3 to TRBJ1-2; no reliable D call. From germline, CDR1 is MNHEY and CDR2 SVGEGT. The CDR3 totals 13 residues. Trimming left V 5 bases short and J 10 bases short, with 17 bases between. CDR3: CASSPSNSPFYTF. As DNA, the CDR3 is TGTGCCAGCAGTCCCTCCAACTCGCCATTCTACACCTTC.

The sample holds one count of this clone. The CDR3 sequence is CATSDWDKEYGYTF. CDR3 in DNA: TGTGCCACCAGTGACTGGGACAAGGAGTATGGCTACACCTTC. The chain employs TRBV24-1 and TRBJ1-2; the D gene is possibly TRBD1 (6 bases). Trimming left V 4 bases short and J 5 bases short, with 13 bases between. CDR1 and CDR2 (germline): KGHDR, SFDVKD. The CDR3 runs to 14 residues.

This chain joins TRBV7-2 and TRBJ2-1, with 7 positions matching TRBD2. Germline V gene data show CDR1 as SGHTA and CDR2 as FQGNSA. J lost 15 bases, V lost 5 bases, and 22 bases had no gene match. This CDR3 contains 16 residues. The CDR3 bases are TGTGCCAGCAGCCCCGGGCGGAACCCGGGAGGAGGGGATTGGTTCTTC. Its translation is CASSPGRNPGGGDWFF.

The chain employs TRBV24-1 and TRBJ2-7; D not certain. The CDR3 extends over 14 amino acids. CDR1 is KGHDR, CDR2 SFDVKD, per germline. V gave up 1 base and J gave up 0 bases, with 6 bases separating them. The DNA for the CDR3 is TGTGCCACCAGTGATTTTTGGGACTCCTACGAGCAGTACTTC. Translating gives CATSDFWDSYEQYF.

The J gene is TRBJ1-1, the V gene TRBV2; D call uncertain. Germline-derived CDR1 and CDR2 are SNHLY and FYNNEI. Trimming shortened V by 6 bases and J by 3 bases, and 14 bases separated the two germline ends. The CDR3 has 14 amino acids. This CDR3 is CASRINLEDTEAFF. CDR3 nucleotides: TGTGCCAGCAGAATTAACCTTGAGGACACTGAAGCTTTCTTT.

This chain joins TRBV12-5 and TRBJ1-1; the D gene is possibly TRBD1 (6 bases). From germline, CDR1 is LGHNT and CDR2 FRNRAP. CDR3 length: 13 residues. V was trimmed by 9 bases and J by 5 bases, leaving 16 bases between them. The CDR3 loop is CASVRGARTEAFF. CDR3 in DNA: TGTGCTAGCGTACGGGGGGCGCGGACTGAAGCTTTCTTT.

The V gene is TRBV19, the J gene TRBJ2-5; maybe TRBD1 (6 bases). There are 12 residues in the CDR3. Looked up from germline, CDR1 is LNHDA and CDR2 is SQIVND (reference sequence). Trimming took 9 bases from V and 4 from J, leaving 12 bases between them. In DNA, the CDR3 is TGTGCCAGCGGCCAGGGGCCAGAGACCCAGTACTTC. Its translation is CASGQGPETQYF.

V usage is TRBV7-8 and J usage is TRBJ1-1; TRBD1 is a possible D gene (5 bases). The V gene's germline CDR1 is SGHVS and CDR2 FQNEAQ. The CDR3 loop spans 14 amino acids. V lost 4 bases to trimming and J lost 3 bases, with 12 bases between them. CDR3 loop: CASSSGLWDTEAFF. The DNA for the CDR3 is TGTGCCAGCAGCTCGGGACTATGGGACACTGAAGCTTTCTTT. The entire variable domain, with the rest obtained from reference TRBV7-8 and TRBJ1-1, is as follows: GAGVSQSPRYKVAKRGQDVALRCDPISGHVSLFWYQQALGQGPEFLTYFQNEAQLDKSGLPSDRFFAERPEGSVSTLKIQRTQQEDSAVYLCASSSGLWDTEAFFGQGTRLTVV.

V and J are TRBV27 and TRBJ2-7; weak D call: TRBD1 (6 bases). The germline V and J ends were trimmed by 3 bases and 1 base, with 19 bases remaining between them. The CDR3 is 17 residues long. In germline, CDR1 is MNHEY, CDR2 SMNVEV (reference sequence). The CDR3 loop is CASSLSWGTSPSYEQYF. The CDR3 DNA reads as TGTGCCAGCAGTTTGAGTTGGGGGACATCACCGTCCTACGAGCAGTACTTC.

This clone was detected once. The chain recombines TRBV27 with TRBJ2-3; 14 bases agree with TRBD2. This CDR3 contains 16 residues. The V segment lost 5 bases and the J segment 8 bases; nucleotides outside the gene matches: 9. Germline V gives CDR1 MNHEY, CDR2 SMNVEV (reference sequence). The DNA of the CDR3 is TGTGCCAGCAGTCCACAGGGACTAGCGGGGGTGCCTACGCAGTATTTT. Translated, it gives CASSPQGLAGVPTQYF.

The gene calls are TRBV5-1 and TRBJ1-2; no reliable D call. The CDR3 is 14 residues long. Germline CDR1 is SGHRS and CDR2 is YFSETQ. V was clipped by 3 bases and J by 2 bases, with 11 bases between them. CDR3 coding DNA: TGCGCCAGCAGCTCCTCGACCGCGAACTATGGCTACACCTTC. Residues: CASSSSTANYGYTF.

The rearrangement links TRBV9 to TRBJ1-4, with 8 bases that match TRBD1. Trimming removed 5 bases from V and 3 bases from J; junction bases left unmatched: 6. The CDR3 has 15 residues. CDR1 is SGDLS and CDR2 is YYNGEE in the germline V gene. This chain's CDR3 is CASSPLQGANEKLFF. The CDR3 bases are TGTGCCAGCAGTCCGTTACAGGGGGCTAATGAAAAACTGTTTTTT.

The gene calls are TRBV6-6 and TRBJ2-2, with unresolved D. V lost 4 bases to trimming and J lost 4 bases, with 10 bases between them. The CDR3 extends over 14 amino acids. CDR1 and CDR2 from the germline V gene are MNHNY and SVGAGI (reference sequence). In DNA, the CDR3 is TGTGCCAGCAGTTCCCCCAAGTCCACCGGGGAGCTGTTTTTT. As protein: CASSSPKSTGELFF.

V and J are TRBV6-5 and TRBJ1-5; D gene unclear. Germline assignment: CDR1 MNHEY and CDR2 SVGAGI. The V and J ends lost 6 bases and 5 bases respectively, with 11 bases between them. The CDR3 consists of 13 residues. The CDR3, as DNA: TGTGCCAGCAGCCCCGGGGATCATCAGCCCCAGCATTTT. Its protein product is CASSPGDHQPQHF.

The rearrangement joins TRBV3-1 (or the pseudogene TRBV3-2) to TRBJ2-5, with D perhaps being TRBD1 or TRBD2 (5 bases each). Trimming pared 1 base from V and 5 bases from J, leaving 11 bases between. In germline, CDR1 is LGHDT, CDR2 YNNKEL (reference sequence). The CDR3 loop spans 14 amino acids. The CDR3 coding sequence is TGTGCCAGCAGCCAAGTTTTCGGGGCGGAGACCCAGTACTTC. Its translation: CASSQVFGAETQYF.

The chain recombines TRBV3-1 (or the pseudogene TRBV3-2) with TRBJ1-6, with D hard to call. Germline CDR1 and CDR2: LGHDT and YNNKEL (reference sequence). Trimming took 6 bases from V and 6 from J, leaving 9 bases between them. The CDR3 covers 13 residues. The CDR3 DNA is TGTGCCAGCAGGGGTTCTGTTAATTCACCCCTCCACTTT. This gives the protein CASRGSVNSPLHF.

This chain uses TRBV28 with TRBJ1-5; weak D call: TRBD1 (6 bases). CDR1 and CDR2 from the germline V gene are MDHEN and SYDVKM. The CDR3 covers 15 residues. V lost 5 bases to trimming and J lost 6 bases, with 17 bases between them. The CDR3 reads CASSRRQDVGQPQHF. The CDR3 DNA is TGTGCCAGCAGTCGAAGACAGGATGTCGGTCAGCCCCAGCATTTT.

The chain combines TRBV7-3 with TRBJ2-1; 8 bases are shared with TRBD2. Germline CDR1 and CDR2: SGHTA and FQGTGA. The CDR3 covers 15 residues. With 1 base clipped from V and 5 bases from J, the junction kept 4 bases outside the gene matches. The CDR3 loop is CASSLKAGDHNEQFF. The DNA for the CDR3 is TGTGCCAGCAGCTTAAAAGCGGGGGACCACAATGAGCAGTTCTTC.

This clone showed up just once. J is TRBJ2-7 and V is TRBV4-3, with 7 nucleotides matching TRBD1. From germline, CDR1 is LGHNA and CDR2 YSLEER. This CDR3 comprises 13 residues. The V gene end was trimmed by 1 base and the J gene end by 5 bases; junction bases not matched to a gene: 2. In DNA, the CDR3 is TGCGCCAGCAGCCAAGGACAGGGCCACGAGCAGTACTTC. Translating it yields CASSQGQGHEQYF.

The chain combines TRBV3-1 (or the pseudogene TRBV3-2) with TRBJ2-7; possibly TRBD2 for D (7 bases). Per germline, CDR1 LGHDT and CDR2 YNNKEL (reference sequence). The V and J ends lost 4 bases and 1 base respectively, with 17 bases between them. The CDR3 runs 16 residues. This chain's CDR3 is CASSLGGRPISYEQYF. The CDR3 bases are TGTGCCAGCAGCCTGGGGGGGCGTCCCATTTCCTACGAGCAGTACTTC.

The rearrangement uses TRBV7-2 and TRBJ2-3, with a possible D match to TRBD1 (5 bases). V shed 5 bases and J shed 1 base, with 7 bases lying between them. CDR1 and CDR2 (germline): SGHTA, FQGNSA. There are 13 residues in the CDR3. The CDR3 coding sequence is TGTGCCAGCAGCCCCAGGGGCACAGATACGCAGTATTTT. Translating it yields CASSPRGTDTQYF.

The chain recombines TRBV2 with TRBJ2-3; TRBD1 agrees at 8 bases. Per the germline V gene, CDR1 is SNHLY and CDR2 is FYNNEI. Trimming removed 4 bases from V and 5 bases from J; junction bases left unmatched: 2. The CDR3 is made up of 13 amino acids. CDR3 protein: CASSAQGGDTQYF. CDR3 in DNA: TGTGCCAGCAGTGCACAGGGGGGAGATACGCAGTATTTT.

CDR3 in DNA: TGTGCCTGGGACCGTAGCGGGGGCCCTTACAATGAGCAGTTCTTC. Its translation: CAWDRSGGPYNEQFF. This chain links TRBV30 with TRBJ2-1; 9 nucleotides align to TRBD2. Germline V gene data show CDR1 as GTSNPN and CDR2 as SVGIG (reference sequence). With 5 bases clipped from V and 4 bases from J, the junction kept 9 bases outside the gene matches. The CDR3 totals 15 residues. The full variable domain, with the rest looked up from reference TRBV30 and TRBJ2-1, is SQTIHQWPATLVQPVGSPLSLECTVEGTSNPNLYWYRQAAGRGLQLLFYSVGIGQISSEVPQNLSASRPQDRQFILSSKKLLLSDSGFYLCAWDRSGGPYNEQFFGPGTRLTVL.

The chain couples TRBV27 to TRBJ1-2; 10 nucleotides agree with TRBD1. Germline V gene data show CDR1 as MNHEY and CDR2 as SMNVEV (reference sequence). CDR3 length: 17 amino acids. The trim removed 5 bases at V and 4 bases at J, leaving 13 bases unmatched. The DNA of the CDR3 is TGTGCCAGCAGTCACGGGACAGGGGAAAACTTTAGCTATGGCTACACCTTC. It yields the protein CASSHGTGENFSYGYTF.

The V gene is TRBV29-1, the J gene TRBJ1-2; 8 bases agree with TRBD1. Germline V gives CDR1 SQVTM, CDR2 ANQGSEA. Trimming took 7 bases from V and 0 from J; bases not matched to a gene: 7. CDR3 length equals 14 residues. CDR3 protein: CSADGTGTNYGYTF. Written as DNA, the CDR3 is TGCAGCGCCGACGGGACAGGTACTAACTATGGCTACACCTTC.

J is TRBJ1-2 and V is TRBV6-5; unclear D gene. Germline-derived CDR1 and CDR2 are MNHEY and SVGAGI. The CDR3 has 13 residues. The V end was cut by 6 bases, the J end by 7 bases, with 15 bases between. In DNA form, the CDR3 reads TGTGCCAGCAGGAGGAAGGTGACTGGTGGCTACACCTTC. As protein: CASRRKVTGGYTF.

The genes are TRBV6-2 or TRBV6-3 and TRBJ1-4; possible D gene TRBD1, 6 bases. Germline V gene data show CDR1 as MNHEY and CDR2 as SVGEGT. The V and J ends lost 4 bases and 8 bases respectively, with 14 bases between them. The CDR3 is 14 amino acids. This CDR3 reads CASSSDSPSEKLFF. The CDR3 DNA reads as TGTGCCAGCAGTTCGGACAGCCCGAGCGAAAAACTGTTTTTT.